This passage covers 9 T cell receptor beta chains from one sample sequenced in a study of T-cell reconstitution after alpha-beta-depleted transplantation in children. Construction of the TCRbeta library involved unique molecular identifiers. TCRdb re-analysed the PCR reads in MiXCR, keeping a single row per CDR3 protein. The top ten hold around 4% of the sample, which has around 400,000 distinct CDR3 sequences, about a fifth seen once. Sequences were derived from PBMCs from the stem cell graft donor, sampled from the stem cell graft. The receptor source for this set is a human donor who donated a stem cell graft to a child with acute myeloid leukemia.

This clonotype has a handful of counts. This sequence joins TRBV25-1 and TRBJ2-6; D unclear. Per the germline V gene, CDR1 is MGHDK and CDR2 is SYGVNS. This CDR3 spans 15 amino acids. Trimming took 1 base from V and 2 from J, leaving 6 bases between them. CDR3 nucleotides: TGTGCCAGCAGTGAATTCGGTGCTGGGGCCAACGTCCTGACTTTC. It encodes CASSEFGAGANVLTF.

The chain has TRBV9 and TRBJ2-5; TRBD1 agrees at 9 bases. The CDR3 has 15 residues. Looked up from germline, CDR1 is SGDLS and CDR2 is YYNGEE. Trimming took 3 bases from V and 5 from J; bases not matched to a gene: 8. The CDR3 bases are TGTGCCAGCAGCGGTCCCGGGACAGGGCTGGAGACCCAGTACTTC. Its translation: CASSGPGTGLETQYF.

The rearrangement links TRBV20-1 to TRBJ2-7; weak D call: TRBD1 (6 bases). CDR1 is DFQATT, CDR2 SNEGSKA, per germline (reference sequence). V was shortened by 0 bases and J by 2 bases, with 14 bases between the two germline ends. This CDR3 is 15 amino acids long. CDR3 loop: CSARDGGRATYEQYF. In nucleotides, the CDR3 is TGCAGTGCTAGAGATGGGGGCAGAGCAACCTACGAGCAGTACTTC.

This clonotype was seen only a few times. This chain uses TRBV4-2 with TRBJ2-7; D is undetermined. V shed 4 bases and J shed 10 bases, with 8 bases lying between them. Germline V lookup: CDR1 LGHNA, CDR2 YNFKEQ. The CDR3 is 10 amino acids. The CDR3 region is CASSPAVQYF. The DNA for the CDR3 is TGTGCCAGCAGCCCGGCGGTTCAGTACTTC.

CDR3 amino acids: CASSQDVRVGYTF. The CDR3 nucleotides are TGCGCCAGCAGCCAAGACGTGCGGGTTGGCTACACCTTC. The chain employs TRBV4-1 and TRBJ1-2; D uncertain. Per germline, CDR1 MGHRA and CDR2 YSYEKL. Deletions cut 0 bases from V and 7 bases from J, with 9 bases between. The CDR3 is made up of 13 amino acids.

The gene calls are TRBV29-1 and TRBJ2-3, with D hard to call. This CDR3 contains 10 residues. V was pared by 7 bases and J by 2 bases, with 4 bases between. Looked up from germline, CDR1 is SQVTM and CDR2 is ANQGSEA. CDR3 sequence: CSGVTDTQYF. For the CDR3, the DNA is TGCAGCGGGGTCACAGATACGCAGTATTTT.

This clonotype was seen at least ten times. This chain connects TRBV12-3 or TRBV12-4 to TRBJ1-2; D gene ambiguous. CDR3 length: 13 residues. The V end was cut by 6 bases, the J end by 5 bases, with 13 bases between. In DNA form, the CDR3 reads TGTGCCAGCAGCCGGGATTTCTGGTATGGCTACACCTTC. Amino acids: CASSRDFWYGYTF.

The sample holds many counts of this clonotype. This sequence joins TRBV12-3 or TRBV12-4 and TRBJ2-1, with 13 bases identical to TRBD2. CDR3 size: 15 residues. V was pared by 5 bases and J by 5 bases, with 3 bases of the junction left unmatched. Here the CDR3 reads CASSRTSGSDNEQFF. DNA of the CDR3: TGTGCCAGCAGTCGGACTAGCGGGAGCGACAATGAGCAGTTCTTC.

This chain uses TRBV28 with TRBJ2-7; 8 bases are a match to TRBD1. V dropped 6 bases and J dropped 3; count of bases not matched to a gene: 7. Germline V gives CDR1 MDHEN, CDR2 SYDVKM. The CDR3 has 14 residues. The CDR3, as DNA: TGTGCCAGCAGGCCTGGACAGGGAAACTACGAGCAGTACTTC. It is translated as CASRPGQGNYEQYF.